The T cell receptor (beta chain) described here comes from a study of technical replicates of blood from a handful of donors. Clones were read by immunoSEQ multiplex PCR, and TCRdb kept only the in-frame ones, dropping some. The table has 75,000 to 100,000 clones, over 85% seen once. There are 15 residues in the CDR3. The V end was cut by 0 bases, the J end by 4 bases, with 12 bases between. CDR1 and CDR2 from the germline V gene are LGHNA and YNFKEQ. The receptor's source is a human donor in good health. The genes are TRBV4-2 and TRBJ1-2; D perhaps matches TRBD1 (5 bases). The source material was T cells isolated from PBMCs. The CDR3 protein is CASSQDLDRTYGYTF. The CDR3 region has the DNA TGTGCCAGCAGCCAAGATTTAGACAGAACCTATGGCTACACCTTC.